The 8 T cell receptor beta chains presented below share a single source sample, sequenced in a study of T cells in women clearing cervical HPV infection. The repertoire was sequenced with immunoSEQ multiplex PCR; TCRdb's copy has only in-frame clones and lacks some. The sample shows some 20,000 clones, and approximately 7% sits with its ten largest clones. What was sequenced was blood buffy coat. These receptors all come from a woman between 18 and 75 years old with a cervical HPV16 infection that either progressed to CIN3+ or cleared (not recorded which).

Concerning this clone: The read halts 3 residues ahead of the CDR3 end, with the missing end drawn from the germline J gene. The chain combines TRBV4-1 with TRBJ1-4; the D gene is possibly TRBD1 (5 bases). The V gene lost 1 base and the J gene lost 6 bases, with 12 bases spanning the gap. Germline loops: CDR1 MGHRA, CDR2 YSYEKL. The CDR3 runs 15 residues. The CDR3 loop reads CASSQASRDYEKLFF. CDR3 DNA (partial): TGCGCCAGCAGCCAAGCTTCCAGGGATTATGAAAAA.

In regard to this clone: Read coverage stops 3 residues before the CDR3 terminus; the germline J gene supplies the remainder. This sequence joins TRBV29-1 and TRBJ2-7; D perhaps matches TRBD2 (5 bases). V shed 5 bases and J shed 0 bases, with 8 bases lying between them. The CDR3 covers 12 residues. Germline CDR1 is SQVTM and CDR2 is ANQGSEA. Incomplete CDR3 DNA: TGCAGCGTTCGCGAGGGCTCCTACGAG. Amino acids: CSVREGSYE. The full CDR3 protein reads CSVREGSYEQYF.

In the case of this clone: The missing CDR3 end, 3 residues past where the read stops, is filled in from the germline J gene. V usage is TRBV19 and J usage is TRBJ1-1; D gene unclear. CDR3 length: 10 amino acids. Trimming left V 10 bases short and J 1 base short, with 4 bases between. Germline CDR1 and CDR2: LNHDA and SQIVND (reference sequence). The covered CDR3 bases are TGTGCCACTCGGAACACTGAA. Translation gives CATRNTE. The entire CDR3 reads CATRNTEAFF.

On this clone: The missing CDR3 end, 3 residues past where the read stops, is filled in from the germline J gene. This chain connects TRBV19 to TRBJ1-1; 7 nucleotides line up with TRBD1. Germline CDR1 and CDR2: LNHDA and SQIVND (reference sequence). The CDR3 loop spans 15 amino acids. The part of the CDR3 DNA that was read is TGTGCCAGTAGTACAGGGGAAAAAGGGACAGATACG. This encodes CASSTGEKGTDT. The whole CDR3 sequence reads CASSTGEKGTDTAFF.

Turning to this clone: The same CDR3 arises from other DNA sequences in this sample as well. CDR3 DNA (partial): TGTGCCAGCTCACCGGGACAGGATTTACCCAAAAACATT. It yields the protein CASSPGQDLPKNI. The full CDR3 is CASSPGQDLPKNIQYF. The chain couples TRBV18 to TRBJ2-4; 8 positions match TRBD1. The CDR3 end falls 3 residues outside the read, so it is completed with the germline J gene. This CDR3 region has 16 residues. Germline CDR1 KGHSH, CDR2 LQKENI. The V segment lost 3 bases and the J segment 2 bases; nucleotides outside the gene matches: 6.

The sequenced CDR3 bases are TGTGCCGTGGGGGGGACAGGGAGCAATCAGCCC. Amino acid sequence: CAVGGTGSNQP. The entire CDR3 sequence reads CAVGGTGSNQPQHF. V usage is TRBV19 and J usage is TRBJ1-5; the match to TRBD1 covers 9 bases. From the germline J gene comes the end of the CDR3, since the read stops 3 residues before it. CDR3 length: 14 amino acids. Germline loops: CDR1 LNHDA, CDR2 SQIVND (reference sequence). V shed 11 bases, J shed 1 base, and the junction held 6 bases outside the gene matches.

Comment on this clone: Sequence at one end of the junction differs from germline and may be a read error. The CDR3 extends 3 residues past the end of the read, so its final part is completed from the germline J gene. This chain uses TRBV4-2 with TRBJ2-5; tentatively, D is TRBD1 (5 bases). Germline lookup yields CDR1 LGHNA and CDR2 YNFKEQ. The CDR3 runs to 16 residues. CDR3 loop: CASSQEVSRAGETQYF. Partial CDR3 DNA: TGCGCCAGCAGCCAAGAGGTCTCCAGGGCAGGGGAGACC.

Incomplete CDR3 DNA: TGCGCCAGCAGCTTGGTGGCTATCGGGGTCATGAACACTGAA. Amino acid sequence: CASSLVAIGVMNTE. The complete CDR3 protein is CASSLVAIGVMNTEAFF. The chain has TRBV5-1 and TRBJ1-1; unclear D gene. The read falls 3 residues short of the CDR3 end, and the missing part is taken from the germline J gene. Looked up from germline, CDR1 is SGHRS and CDR2 is YFSETQ. The V end was cut by 0 bases, the J end by 0 bases, with 15 bases between. There are 17 residues in the CDR3.